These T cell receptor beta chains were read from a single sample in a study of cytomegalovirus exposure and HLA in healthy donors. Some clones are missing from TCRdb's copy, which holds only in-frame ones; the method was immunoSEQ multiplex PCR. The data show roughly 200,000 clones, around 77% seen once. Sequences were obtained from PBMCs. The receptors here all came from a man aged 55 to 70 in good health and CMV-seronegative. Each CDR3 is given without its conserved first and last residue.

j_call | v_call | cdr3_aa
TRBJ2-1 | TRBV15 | ATSRGDRDNEQF
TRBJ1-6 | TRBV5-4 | ASSVSGAAYSPLH
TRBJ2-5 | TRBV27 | ASRYTGVETQY
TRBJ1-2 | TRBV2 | ASSQVGYGYT
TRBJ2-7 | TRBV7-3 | ASSLVGRAREQY
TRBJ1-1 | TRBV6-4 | ASKLEQGPTEAF
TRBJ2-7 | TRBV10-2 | ASSFSPSGGLEQY
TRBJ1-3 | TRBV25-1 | ASSEPLQGAGTIY
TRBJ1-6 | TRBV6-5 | ASSSGSGYNSPLH
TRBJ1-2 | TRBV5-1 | ASSLGQNYGYT
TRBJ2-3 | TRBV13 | ASSLGGPSTDTQY
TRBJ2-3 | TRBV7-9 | ASSSTGLGDTQY
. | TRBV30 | AWNRDRDYEQY
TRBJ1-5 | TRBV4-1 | ASSLTDSNLGPQH
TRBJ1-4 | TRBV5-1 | ASSSSGTGRYVGEKLF
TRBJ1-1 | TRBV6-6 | ASSVPGNTEAF
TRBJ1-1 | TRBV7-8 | ASSSQGFGAEAF
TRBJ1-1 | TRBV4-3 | ASTTDSYGTEAF
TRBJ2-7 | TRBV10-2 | ASSVGQDYKQY
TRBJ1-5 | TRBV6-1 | ASSEFIANQPQH
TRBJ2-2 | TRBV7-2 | ASSLLSGELF
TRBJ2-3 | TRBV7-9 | ASSLSGAGTDTQY
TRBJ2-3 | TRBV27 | ASSLGPAPTDTQY
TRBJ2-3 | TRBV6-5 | ASSLQGARTDTQY
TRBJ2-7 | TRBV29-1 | SVEAGTGGDKQY
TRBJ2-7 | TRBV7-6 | ASSLITGAAEQY
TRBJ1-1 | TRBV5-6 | ASSFPGGDTEAF
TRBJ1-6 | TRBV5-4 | ASSLEPGIGSPLH
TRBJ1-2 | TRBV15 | ATSRNREDYGYT
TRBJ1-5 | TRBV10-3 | AISESDRTPVRNQPQH
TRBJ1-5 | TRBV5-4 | ASSLAGGSNQPQH
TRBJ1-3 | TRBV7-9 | ASSSEDRAGGNTIY
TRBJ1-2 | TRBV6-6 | ASSVQGFNYGYT
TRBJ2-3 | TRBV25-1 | ASSAPGTSDTQY
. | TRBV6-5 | ASTPTGGYEQY
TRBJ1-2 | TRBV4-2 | ASSQVGDDYGYT
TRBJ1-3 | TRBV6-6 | ASTPSRLSGNTIY
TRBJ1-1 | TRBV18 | ASSPEQGAAETEAF
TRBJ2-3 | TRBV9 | ASSKMGLNTDTQY
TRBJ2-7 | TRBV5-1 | ASSLAGGGGEQY
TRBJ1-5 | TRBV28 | ASRSRGSNSNQPQH
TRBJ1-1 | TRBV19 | ASSKKGQRRGTEAF
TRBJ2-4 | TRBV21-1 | ASSTTGHNEAKNIQY
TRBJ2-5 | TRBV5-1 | ASSLGGRGSQETQY
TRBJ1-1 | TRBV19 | ASSITPTATNTEAF
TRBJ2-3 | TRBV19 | ASSTSGGGTQY
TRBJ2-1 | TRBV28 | ASSPLVRGTGLNNEQF
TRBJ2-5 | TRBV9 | ASSGFSGGNQETQY
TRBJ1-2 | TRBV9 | ASSGRQGIDGYT
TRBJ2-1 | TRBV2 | ASSRDRGYNEQF
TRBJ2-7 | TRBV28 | ASSSDRILY
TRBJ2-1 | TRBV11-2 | ASSLTSGGPHNEQF
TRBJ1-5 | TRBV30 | AWSEEINQPQH
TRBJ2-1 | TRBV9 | ASSVGTSGAGEQF
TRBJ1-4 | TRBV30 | AWSFSGPEKLF
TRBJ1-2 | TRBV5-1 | ASSLDGSDSNYGYT
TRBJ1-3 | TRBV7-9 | ASHRDSTYGNTIY
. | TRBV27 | ASSTSTGPGYEQY
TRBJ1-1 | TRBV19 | ASTTRQGNTEAF